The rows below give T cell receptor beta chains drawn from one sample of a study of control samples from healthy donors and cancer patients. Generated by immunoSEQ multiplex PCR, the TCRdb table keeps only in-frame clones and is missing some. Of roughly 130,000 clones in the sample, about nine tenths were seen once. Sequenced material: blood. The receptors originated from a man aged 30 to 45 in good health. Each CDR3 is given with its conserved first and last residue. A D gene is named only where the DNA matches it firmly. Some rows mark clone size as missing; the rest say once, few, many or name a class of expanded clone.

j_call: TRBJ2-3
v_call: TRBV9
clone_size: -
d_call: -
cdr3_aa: CASSTNTDTQYF
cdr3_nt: TGTGCCAGCAGCACCAACACAGATACGCAGTATTTT

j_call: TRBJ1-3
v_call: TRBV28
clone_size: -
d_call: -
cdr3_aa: CASMPGHKGNTIYF
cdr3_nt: TGTGCCAGCATGCCGGGACACAAAGGAAACACCATATATTTT

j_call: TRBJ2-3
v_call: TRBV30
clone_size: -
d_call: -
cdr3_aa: CAWSVGGRGVLDTQYF
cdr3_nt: TGTGCCTGGAGTGTAGGGGGCAGGGGGGTTCTAGATACGCAGTATTTT

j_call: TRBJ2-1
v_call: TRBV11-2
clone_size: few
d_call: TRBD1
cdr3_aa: CASSLQQGERGEQFF
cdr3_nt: TGTGCCAGCAGCTTACAGCAGGGGGAGAGGGGTGAGCAGTTCTTC

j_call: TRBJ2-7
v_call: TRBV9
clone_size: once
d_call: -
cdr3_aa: CASSVGRGSYEQYF
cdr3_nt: TGTGCCAGCAGCGTGGGGCGGGGCTCCTACGAGCAGTACTTC

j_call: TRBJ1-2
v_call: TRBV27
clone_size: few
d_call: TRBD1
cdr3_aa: CASSLSSQGQGILGGYTF
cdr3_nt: TGTGCCAGCAGTTTATCCAGTCAGGGACAGGGAATTCTAGGAGGCTACACCTTC

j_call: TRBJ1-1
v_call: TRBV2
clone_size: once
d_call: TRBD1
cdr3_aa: CASSGGQGALFTEAFF
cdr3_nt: TGTGCCAGCAGCGGGGGACAGGGGGCCCTGTTCACTGAAGCTTTCTTT

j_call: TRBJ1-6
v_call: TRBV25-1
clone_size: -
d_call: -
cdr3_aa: CASSEGLYNSPLHF
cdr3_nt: TGTGCCAGCAGTGAAGGTCTCTATAATTCACCCCTCCACTTT

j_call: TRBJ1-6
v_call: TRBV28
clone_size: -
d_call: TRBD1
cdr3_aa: CASKTQGANNSPLHF
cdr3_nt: TGTGCCAGCAAAACACAGGGGGCCAATAATTCACCCCTCCACTTT

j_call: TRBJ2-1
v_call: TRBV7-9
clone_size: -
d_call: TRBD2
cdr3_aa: CASSLVVATSGPTYNEQFF
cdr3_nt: TGTGCCAGCAGCTTAGTAGTGGCGACTAGCGGCCCTACCTACAATGAGCAGTTCTTC

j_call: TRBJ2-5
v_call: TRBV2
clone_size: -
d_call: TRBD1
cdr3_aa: CASSYKTGVPETQYF
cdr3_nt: TGTGCCAGCAGTTACAAGACAGGGGTGCCAGAGACCCAGTACTTC

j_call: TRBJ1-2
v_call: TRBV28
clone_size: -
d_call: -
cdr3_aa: CASHRAPYGYTF
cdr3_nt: TGTGCCAGCCACCGAGCACCTTATGGCTACACCTTC

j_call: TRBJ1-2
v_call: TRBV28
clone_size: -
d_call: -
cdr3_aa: CASSSAGPDYGYTF
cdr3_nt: TGTGCCAGCAGTTCCGCGGGGCCAGACTATGGCTACACCTTC

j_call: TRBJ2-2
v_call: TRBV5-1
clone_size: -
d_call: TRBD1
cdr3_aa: CASSPDRPNTGELFF
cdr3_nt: TGCGCCAGCAGCCCGGACAGGCCGAACACCGGGGAGCTGTTTTTT

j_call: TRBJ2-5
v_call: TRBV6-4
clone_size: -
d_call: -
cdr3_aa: CASSENHQETQYF
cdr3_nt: TGTGCCAGCAGTGAAAATCACCAAGAGACCCAGTACTTC

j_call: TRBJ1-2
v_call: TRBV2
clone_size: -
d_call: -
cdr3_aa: CASSGNEGTYGYTF
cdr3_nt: TGTGCCAGCAGTGGCAATGAGGGGACCTATGGCTACACCTTC

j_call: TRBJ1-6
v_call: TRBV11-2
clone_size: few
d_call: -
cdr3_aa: CASSLGGGGGSPLHF
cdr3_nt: TGTGCCAGCAGCTTAGGGGGTGGGGGGGGCTCACCCCTCCACTTT

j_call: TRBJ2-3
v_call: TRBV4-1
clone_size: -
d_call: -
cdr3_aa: CASSHPVGAGVGDTQYF
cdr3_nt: TGCGCCAGCAGCCATCCCGTGGGGGCGGGAGTTGGAGATACGCAGTATTTT

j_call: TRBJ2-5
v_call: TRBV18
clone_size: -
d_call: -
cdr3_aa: CATSEYQETQYF
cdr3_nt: TGTGCCACCTCAGAGTACCAAGAGACCCAGTACTTC

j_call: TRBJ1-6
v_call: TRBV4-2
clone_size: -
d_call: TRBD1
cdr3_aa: CASSPGQGDNSPLHF
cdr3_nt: TGTGCCAGCAGCCCAGGACAGGGGGACAATTCACCCCTCCACTTT

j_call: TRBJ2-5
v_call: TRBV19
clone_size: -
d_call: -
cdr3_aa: CASSITGAETQYF
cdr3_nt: TGTGCCAGTAGTATAACGGGGGCAGAGACCCAGTACTTC

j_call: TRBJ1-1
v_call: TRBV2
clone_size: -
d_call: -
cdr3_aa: CASSPLSGGLLNTEAFF
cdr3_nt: TGTGCCAGCAGCCCTTTGAGTGGGGGACTCTTGAACACTGAAGCTTTCTTT

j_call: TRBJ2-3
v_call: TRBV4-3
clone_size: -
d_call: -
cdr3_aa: CASSQDRRGADTQYF
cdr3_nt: TGCGCCAGCAGCCAAGATCGCAGGGGTGCAGATACGCAGTATTTT

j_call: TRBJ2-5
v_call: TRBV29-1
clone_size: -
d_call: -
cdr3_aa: CSVERIQETQYF
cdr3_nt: TGCAGCGTTGAGCGGATTCAAGAGACCCAGTACTTC

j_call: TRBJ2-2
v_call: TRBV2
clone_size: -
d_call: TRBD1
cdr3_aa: CASSETLDRGNTGELFF
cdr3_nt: TGTGCCAGCAGTGAAACCTTAGACAGGGGGAACACCGGGGAGCTGTTTTTT

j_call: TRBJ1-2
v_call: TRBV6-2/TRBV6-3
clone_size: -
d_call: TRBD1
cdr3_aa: CASSDRGAVGYTF
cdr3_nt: TGTGCCAGCAGTGACAGGGGAGCGGTCGGCTACACCTTC

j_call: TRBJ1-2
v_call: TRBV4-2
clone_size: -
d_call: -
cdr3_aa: CASSQEEGQGGYGYTF
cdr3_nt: TGTGCCAGCAGCCAAGAGGAGGGGCAGGGAGGCTATGGCTACACCTTC

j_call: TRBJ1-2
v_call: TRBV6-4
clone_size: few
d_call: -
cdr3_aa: CASSTIDNGYTF
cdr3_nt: TGTGCCAGCAGTACCATCGACAACGGCTACACCTTC

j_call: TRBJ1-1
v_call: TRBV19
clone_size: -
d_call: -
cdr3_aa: CASSILSDSGTEAFF
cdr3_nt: TGTGCCAGTAGTATCCTGAGTGATTCGGGCACTGAAGCTTTCTTT

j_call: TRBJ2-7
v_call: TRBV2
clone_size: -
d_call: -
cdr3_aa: CASSGSTYEQYF
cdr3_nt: TGTGCCAGCAGCGGGAGTACCTACGAGCAGTACTTC

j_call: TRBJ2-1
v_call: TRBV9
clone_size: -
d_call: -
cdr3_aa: CASSSAGSSYNEQFF
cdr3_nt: TGTGCCAGCAGCAGCGCGGGTAGCTCCTACAATGAGCAGTTCTTC

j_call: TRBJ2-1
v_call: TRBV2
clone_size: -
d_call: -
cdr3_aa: CASSEEGIRNEQFF
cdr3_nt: TGTGCCAGCAGTGAGGAGGGTATTCGGAATGAGCAGTTCTTC

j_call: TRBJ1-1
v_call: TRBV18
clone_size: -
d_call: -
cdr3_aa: CASSPQIRGWGAFF
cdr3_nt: TGTGCCAGCTCACCCCAAATAAGGGGATGGGGGGCTTTCTTT

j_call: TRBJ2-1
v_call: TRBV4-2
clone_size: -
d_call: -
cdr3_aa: CASSQELGEAYNEQFF
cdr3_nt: TGTGCCAGCAGCCAAGAACTCGGGGAAGCATACAATGAGCAGTTCTTC

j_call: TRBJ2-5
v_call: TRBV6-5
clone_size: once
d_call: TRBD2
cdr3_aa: CASSYSAGLAVETQYF
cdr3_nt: TGTGCCAGCAGTTACTCAGCGGGACTAGCGGTGGAGACCCAGTACTTC

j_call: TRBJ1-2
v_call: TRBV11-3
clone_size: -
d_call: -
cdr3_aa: CASSQGGGKVIYGYTF
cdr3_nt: TGTGCCAGCAGCCAGGGTGGAGGGAAAGTGATCTATGGCTACACCTTC

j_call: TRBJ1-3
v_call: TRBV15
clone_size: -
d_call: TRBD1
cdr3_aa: CATSRFSQGVSRGNTIYF
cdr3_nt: TGTGCCACCAGCAGATTCAGTCAGGGGGTTAGCCGCGGAAACACCATATATTTT

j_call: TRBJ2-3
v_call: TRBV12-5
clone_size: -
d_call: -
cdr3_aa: CASGSSDTQYF
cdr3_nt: TGTGCTAGTGGTTCTTCAGATACGCAGTATTTT

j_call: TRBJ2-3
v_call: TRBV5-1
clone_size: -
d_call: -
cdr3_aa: CASSLLPSTDTQYF
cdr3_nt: TGCGCCAGCAGCCTACTACCTAGCACAGATACGCAGTATTTT

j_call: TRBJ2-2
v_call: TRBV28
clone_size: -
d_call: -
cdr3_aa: CATGVNTGELFF
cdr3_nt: TGTGCCACCGGGGTGAACACCGGGGAGCTGTTTTTT

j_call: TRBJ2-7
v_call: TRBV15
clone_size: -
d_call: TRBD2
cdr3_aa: CATSRDRGTRLRLEQYF
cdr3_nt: TGTGCCACCAGCAGAGATAGGGGGACTAGACTACGTTTGGAGCAGTACTTC

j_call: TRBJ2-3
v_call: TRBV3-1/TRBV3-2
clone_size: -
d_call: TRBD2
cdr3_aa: CASSRGTSRHTQYF
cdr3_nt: TGTGCCAGCAGCCGAGGGACTAGTCGGCATACGCAGTATTTT

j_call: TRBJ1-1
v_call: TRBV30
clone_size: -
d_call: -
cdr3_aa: CAWSVPDLRGNTEAFF
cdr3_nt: TGTGCCTGGAGTGTACCGGATCTTAGAGGGAACACTGAAGCTTTCTTT

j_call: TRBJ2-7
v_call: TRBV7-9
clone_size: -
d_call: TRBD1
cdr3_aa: CASLLRDRPYF
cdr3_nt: TGTGCCAGCTTACTACGGGACAGGCCTTACTTC

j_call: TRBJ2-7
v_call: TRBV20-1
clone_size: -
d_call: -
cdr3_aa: CSAGGYTSYEQYF
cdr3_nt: TGCAGTGCTGGTGGGTATACCTCATACGAGCAGTACTTC

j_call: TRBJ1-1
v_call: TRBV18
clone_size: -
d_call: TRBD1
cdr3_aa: CASSSPGQVSILNTEAFF
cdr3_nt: TGTGCCAGCTCGTCGCCGGGACAGGTGTCAATTCTGAACACTGAAGCTTTCTTT

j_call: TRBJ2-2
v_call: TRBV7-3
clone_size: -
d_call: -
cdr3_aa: CASSLVGLNTGELFF
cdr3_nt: TGTGCCAGCAGCTTAGTGGGCCTGAACACCGGGGAGCTGTTTTTT

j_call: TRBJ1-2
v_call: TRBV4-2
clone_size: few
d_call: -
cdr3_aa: CASSLLGRKANYGYTF
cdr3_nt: TGTGCCAGCAGCCTCCTAGGACGTAAAGCTAACTATGGCTACACCTTC

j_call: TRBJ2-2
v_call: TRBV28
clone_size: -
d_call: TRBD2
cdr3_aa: CASSLISGRAGTGELFF
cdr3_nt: TGTGCCAGCAGTTTAATTAGCGGGAGGGCCGGCACCGGGGAGCTGTTTTTT

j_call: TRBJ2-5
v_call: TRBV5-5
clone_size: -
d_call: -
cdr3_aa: CASLYPGEETQYF
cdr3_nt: TGTGCCAGCTTGTATCCCGGGGAAGAGACCCAGTACTTC

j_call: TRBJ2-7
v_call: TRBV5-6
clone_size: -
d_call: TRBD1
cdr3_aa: CASSQRTGASYEQYF
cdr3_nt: TGTGCCAGCAGCCAAAGGACAGGGGCGTCCTACGAGCAGTACTTC

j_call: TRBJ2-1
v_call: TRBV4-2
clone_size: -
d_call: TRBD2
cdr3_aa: CASSQEGTSGYDEQFF
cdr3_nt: TGTGCCAGCAGCCAAGAAGGGACTAGCGGGTACGATGAGCAGTTCTTC

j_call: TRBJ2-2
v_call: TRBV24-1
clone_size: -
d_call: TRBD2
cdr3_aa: CATSDLPSGVNTGELFF
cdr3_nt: TGTGCCACCAGTGATTTGCCTAGCGGGGTGAACACCGGGGAGCTGTTTTTT

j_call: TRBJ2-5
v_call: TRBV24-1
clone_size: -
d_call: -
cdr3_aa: CATSDSYRVGTQYF
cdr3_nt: TGTGCCACCAGTGATTCGTACAGGGTCGGGACCCAGTACTTC